The T cell receptor beta chain under discussion was sequenced for a study of cytomegalovirus exposure and HLA in healthy donors. Notes on this clone: No antigen is known for it.

Study-wide points: Analyzed later, most CMV-associated TCR beta chains appeared HLA-restricted. There were some V segments, including TRBV6-2 and TRBV6-3, excluded as indistinguishable. Later analysis demonstrated an association between a missense DCLRE1C variant and TCR beta V- and J-gene trimming.

PCR involved 60 Vbeta and 13 Jbeta primers. Sequenced by immunoSEQ multiplex PCR; TCRdb stores in-frame clones only, minus some. The table has 76,000 or so clones, just under 80% seen once. As for the donors, each was a healthy bone marrow donor. This CDR3 comprises 14 residues. Trimming removed 6 bases from V and 0 bases from J; junction bases left unmatched: 4. The V gene's germline CDR1 is KGHSH and CDR2 LQKENI. This chain joins TRBV18 and TRBJ1-1; TRBD1 matches at 7 bases. This clonotype originated in a woman aged 40-49 years in good health and CMV-seropositive. Sequenced material: PBMCs. CDR3 nucleotide sequence: TGTGCCAGCTCGCCGGGACAGATGAACACTGAAGCTTTCTTT. This sequence encodes CASSPGQMNTEAFF.